This T cell receptor beta chain appears in the sequencing data of a study of T cell repertoires in aging, cancer and after chemotherapy. Study context: Patients with glioblastoma brain tumors were sampled before and after temozolomide-based therapy. Regarding the study as a whole: In healthy donors, age-related TCR diversity loss mainly reflected lost richness. Median generation probability rose over the chemotherapy interval in each cancer cohort, suggesting rebound thymic output.

TRB rearrangements spanning V, D and J were amplified using mixed TRB-A/B primers. MiXCR, applied by TCRdb to the multiplex PCR reads, yields one record per CDR3 protein. The sample yields 2,500 to 3,500 distinct CDR3 sequences, approximately 25% seen once. In its sample, this clonotype is medium-sized. As yet, its antigen is unknown. The CDR3 has 13 residues. CDR1 and CDR2 from the germline V gene are KGHSH and LQKENI. V was trimmed by 4 bases and J by 4 bases, leaving 10 bases between them. Amplification of TCR beta used genomic DNA extracted from peripheral blood. The chain is built from TRBV18 and TRBJ1-1; D gene unclear. This clonotype originated in a human donor with a solid tumor. Sequencing input: blood. CDR3 DNA: TGTGCCAGCTCACGGACGAGTACCACTGAAGCTTTCTTT. Protein product: CASSRTSTTEAFF.